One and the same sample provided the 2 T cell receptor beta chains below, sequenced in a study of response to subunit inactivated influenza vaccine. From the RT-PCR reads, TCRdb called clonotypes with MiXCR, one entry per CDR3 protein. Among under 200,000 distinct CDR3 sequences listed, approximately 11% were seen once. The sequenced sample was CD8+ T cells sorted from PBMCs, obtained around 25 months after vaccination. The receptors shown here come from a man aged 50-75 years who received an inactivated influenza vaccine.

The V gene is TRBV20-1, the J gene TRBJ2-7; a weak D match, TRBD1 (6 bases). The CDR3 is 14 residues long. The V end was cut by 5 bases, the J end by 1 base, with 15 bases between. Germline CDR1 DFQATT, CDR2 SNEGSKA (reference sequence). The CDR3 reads CSASTLTGSYEQYF. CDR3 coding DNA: TGCAGTGCTTCAACACTGACAGGTTCCTACGAGCAGTACTTC.

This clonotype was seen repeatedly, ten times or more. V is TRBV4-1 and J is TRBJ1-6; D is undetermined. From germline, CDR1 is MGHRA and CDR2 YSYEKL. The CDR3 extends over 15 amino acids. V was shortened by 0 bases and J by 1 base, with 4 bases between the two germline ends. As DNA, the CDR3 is TGCGCCAGCAGCCAAGATGGTTCCTATAATTCACCCCTCCACTTT. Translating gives CASSQDGSYNSPLHF.